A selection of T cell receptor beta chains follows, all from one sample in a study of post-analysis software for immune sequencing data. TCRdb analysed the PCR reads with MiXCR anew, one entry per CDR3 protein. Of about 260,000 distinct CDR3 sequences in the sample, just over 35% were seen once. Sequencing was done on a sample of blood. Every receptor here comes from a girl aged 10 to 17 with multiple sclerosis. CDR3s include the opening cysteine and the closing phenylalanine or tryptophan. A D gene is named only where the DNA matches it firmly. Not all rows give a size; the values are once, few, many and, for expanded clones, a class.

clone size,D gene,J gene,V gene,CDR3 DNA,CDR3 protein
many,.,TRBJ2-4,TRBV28,TGTGCCAGCAGTTTTTCGGGTCTAGCCAAAAACATTCAGTACTTC,CASSFSGLAKNIQYF
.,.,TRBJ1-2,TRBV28,TGTGCCAGCAGTTACGCCCTCTCTGTAGGCTACACCTTC,CASSYALSVGYTF
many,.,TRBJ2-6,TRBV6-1,TGTGCCAGCAGTGAAAACGGGATCTCTGGGGCCAACGTCCTGACTTTC,CASSENGISGANVLTF
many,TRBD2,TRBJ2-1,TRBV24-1,TGTGCCACCAGTGAGGAAAATAGCGGGAGAGGTAATGAGCAGTTCTTC,CATSEENSGRGNEQFF
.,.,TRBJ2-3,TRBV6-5,TGTGCCAGCAGCTCCATGACACCCCTCACAGATACGCAGTATTTT,CASSSMTPLTDTQYF
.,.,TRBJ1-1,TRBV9,TGTGCCAGCAGCGTAGCGACGAAGATGAACACTGAAGCTTTCTTT,CASSVATKMNTEAFF
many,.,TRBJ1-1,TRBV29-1,TGCAGCGTTGAAGGGTCTCGTAACCCTGAAGCTTTCTTT,CSVEGSRNPEAFF
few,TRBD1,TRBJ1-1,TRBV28,TGTGCCAGCCTCGGCCCGGGACAGGGTAAGGATAAAGCTTTCTTT,CASLGPGQGKDKAFF
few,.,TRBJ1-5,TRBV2,TGTGCCAGCAGCCCGGACGGAAGACAGCCCCAGCATTTT,CASSPDGRQPQHF
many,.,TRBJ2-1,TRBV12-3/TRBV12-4,TGTGCCAGCACCACCAGTTTCCCCCCTCTGGACAGCTCCTACAATGAGCAGTTCTTC,CASTTSFPPLDSSYNEQFF
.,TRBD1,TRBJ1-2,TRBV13,TGTGCCAGCAGCCTTCTCGGGACAGCGGCCCCGGGGGGCTACACCTTC,CASSLLGTAAPGGYTF
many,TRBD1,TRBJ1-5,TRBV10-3,TGTGCCATCAGTGAGGGGGACAGGCTCAGCAATCAGCCCCAGCATTTT,CAISEGDRLSNQPQHF
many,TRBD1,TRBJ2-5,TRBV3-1,TGTGCCAGCAGCCCGCCGGGACAGCGGGAGACCCAGTACTTC,CASSPPGQRETQYF
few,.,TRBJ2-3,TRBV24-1,TGTGCCACCAGTGACGGCCTTGGAGGGAGCGTGACAGATACGCAGTATTTT,CATSDGLGGSVTDTQYF
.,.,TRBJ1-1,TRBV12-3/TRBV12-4,TGTGCCAGCACCTTTCGCGGGGGGCACACTGAAGCTTTCTTT,CASTFRGGHTEAFF
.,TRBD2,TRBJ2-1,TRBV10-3,TGTGCCATCAGTGAACGGGAGCGGGATTACAATGAGCAGTTCTTC,CAISERERDYNEQFF
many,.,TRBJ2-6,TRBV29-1,TGCAGCGTGGGCTCTGGGGCCAACGTCCTGACTTTC,CSVGSGANVLTF
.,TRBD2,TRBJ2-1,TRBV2,TGTGCCAGCACCCTCAGGACCTTAGCGGGGGGCTGCAATGAGCAGTTCTTC,CASTLRTLAGGCNEQFF
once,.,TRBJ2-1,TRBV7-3,TGTGCCAGCAGCACTATGGGGGGGCTTTACAATGAGCAGTTCTTC,CASSTMGGLYNEQFF
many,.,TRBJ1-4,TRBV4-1,TGCGCCAGCAGCCAAGACAGGGACACTAATGAAAAACTGTTTTTT,CASSQDRDTNEKLFF
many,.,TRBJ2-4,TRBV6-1,TGTCGCACCGAGGCAGGGAAATCAGTCGTGGCCAAAAACATTCAGTACTTC,CRTEAGKSVVAKNIQYF
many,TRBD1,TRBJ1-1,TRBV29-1,TGCAGCGTCGATGGGACAGGGATGACTGAAGCTTTCTTT,CSVDGTGMTEAFF
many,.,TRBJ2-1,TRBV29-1,TGCAGCGTAAGGGGGACCAATGAGCAGTTCTTC,CSVRGTNEQFF
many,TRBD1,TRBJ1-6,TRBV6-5,TGTGCCAGCAGTCGCCAGGGGGGAAGGTCACCCCTCCACTTT,CASSRQGGRSPLHF
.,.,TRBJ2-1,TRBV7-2,TGTGCCAGCAGCAAAACTAGGAATGAGCAGTTCTTC,CASSKTRNEQFF
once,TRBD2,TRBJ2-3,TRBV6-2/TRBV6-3,TGTGCCAGCAGTTCCCAACACCTGACTAGCGGGAGAGAAACAGATACGCAGTATTTT,CASSSQHLTSGRETDTQYF
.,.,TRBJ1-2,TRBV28,TGTGCCAGCAGTTTTAGCATCAGGGGAGCTAACTATGGCTACACCTTC,CASSFSIRGANYGYTF
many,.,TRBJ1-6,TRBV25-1,TGTGCCAGCAGGGGGATAGCTTCCGCTGGACGTCGTTCACCCCTCCACTTT,CASRGIASAGRRSPLHF
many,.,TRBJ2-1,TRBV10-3,TGTGCCATCCGGACGGGCCAGAACAATGAGCAGTTCTTC,CAIRTGQNNEQFF
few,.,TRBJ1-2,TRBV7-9,TGTGCCAGCAGCTTAGAAGGGGCCACCCCAGGCTATGGCTACACCTTC,CASSLEGATPGYGYTF
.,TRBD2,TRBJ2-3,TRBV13,TGTGCCAGCAGCCGCCCAGCGGGAGGGGAACTATATACGCAGTATTTT,CASSRPAGGELYTQYF
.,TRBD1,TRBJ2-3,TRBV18,TGTGCCAGCTCACCTCGACAGGGGACCACAGATACGCAGTATTTT,CASSPRQGTTDTQYF
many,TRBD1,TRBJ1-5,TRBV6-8,TGTGCCAGAGGGGACAGGGGGAGCAATCAGCCCCAGCATTTT,CARGDRGSNQPQHF
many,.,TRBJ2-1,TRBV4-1,TGCGCCAGCAGCCAAGACTCCGGCAGGGGCAATGAGCAGTTCTTC,CASSQDSGRGNEQFF
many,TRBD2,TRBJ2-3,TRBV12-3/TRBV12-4,TGTGCCAGCAGCAGGACTAGCGGCTCAGATACGCAGTATTTT,CASSRTSGSDTQYF
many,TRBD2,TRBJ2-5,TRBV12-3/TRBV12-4,TGTGCCAGCAGTTCCAAGACTAGCGCTCAAGAGACCCAGTACTTC,CASSSKTSAQETQYF
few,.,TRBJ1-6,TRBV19,TGTGCCAGCAGGTGGGCCGATAATTCACCCCTCCACTTT,CASRWADNSPLHF
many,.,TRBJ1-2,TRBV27,TGTGCCAGCAGTGGGGGGGGGAGGAACTATGGCTACACCTTC,CASSGGGRNYGYTF
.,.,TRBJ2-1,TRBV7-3,TGTGCCAGCAGCTTAGGGTGGGGGGACAAATACAATGAGCAGTTCTTC,CASSLGWGDKYNEQFF
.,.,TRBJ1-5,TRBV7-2,TGTGCCAGCAGCCGCGGGGGTACCTGGCAGCCCCAGCATTTT,CASSRGGTWQPQHF
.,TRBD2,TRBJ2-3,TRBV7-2,TGTGCCAGCAGCTTAAAATGGGGGCGGGGGGGCCAGTCAGATACGCAGTATTTT,CASSLKWGRGGQSDTQYF
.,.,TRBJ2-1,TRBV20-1,TGCAGTGCTTATTTTGAGTCGTACTACAATGAGCAGTTCTTC,CSAYFESYYNEQFF
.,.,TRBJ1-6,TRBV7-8,TGTGCCAGCAGCACCACGGGAGATTATAATTCACCCCTCCACTTT,CASSTTGDYNSPLHF
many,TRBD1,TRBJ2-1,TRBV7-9,TGTGCCAGCAGCTCCGGGGTAGACAGGGGACCGTTCTTC,CASSSGVDRGPFF
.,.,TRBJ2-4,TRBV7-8,TGTGCCAGCAGCTTAGAAGGCGGGATTGGGATTCAGTACTTC,CASSLEGGIGIQYF
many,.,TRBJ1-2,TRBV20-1,TGCAGTGCTAGAGGGTCCGGGACGGCGAACTATGGCTACACCTTC,CSARGSGTANYGYTF
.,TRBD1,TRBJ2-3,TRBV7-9,TGTGCCAGCAGCTTATTAAATCTGGACAGGCCCACAGATACGCAGTATTTT,CASSLLNLDRPTDTQYF
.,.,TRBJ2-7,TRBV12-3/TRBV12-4,TGTGCCAGCAGTTTAGTGTCTGGGGTCGAGCAGTACTTC,CASSLVSGVEQYF
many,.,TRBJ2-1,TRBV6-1,TGTGCCAGCAACCGAGTGGGTAATGAGCAGTTCTTC,CASNRVGNEQFF